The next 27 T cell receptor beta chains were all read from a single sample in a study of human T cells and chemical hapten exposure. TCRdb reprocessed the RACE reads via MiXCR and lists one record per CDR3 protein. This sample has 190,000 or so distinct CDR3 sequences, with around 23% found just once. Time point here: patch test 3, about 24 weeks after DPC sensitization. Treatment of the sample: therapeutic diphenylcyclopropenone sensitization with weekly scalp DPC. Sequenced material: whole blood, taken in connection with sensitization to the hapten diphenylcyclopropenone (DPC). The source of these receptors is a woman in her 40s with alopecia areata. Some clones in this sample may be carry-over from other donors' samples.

This CDR3 is CASSKGQESEQYF. CDR3 DNA sequence: TGTGCCAGCAGCAAAGGTCAGGAGAGTGAGCAGTACTTC. V usage is TRBV21-1 and J usage is TRBJ2-7. TRBV21-1 is designated a pseudogene. This CDR3 has 13 amino acids.

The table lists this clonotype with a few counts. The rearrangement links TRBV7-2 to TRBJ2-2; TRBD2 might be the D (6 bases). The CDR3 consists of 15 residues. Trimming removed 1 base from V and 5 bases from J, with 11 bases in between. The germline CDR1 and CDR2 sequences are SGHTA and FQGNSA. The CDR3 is CASSLVVAGTGELFF. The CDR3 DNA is TGTGCCAGCAGCTTAGTTGTTGCGGGAACCGGGGAGCTGTTTTTT.

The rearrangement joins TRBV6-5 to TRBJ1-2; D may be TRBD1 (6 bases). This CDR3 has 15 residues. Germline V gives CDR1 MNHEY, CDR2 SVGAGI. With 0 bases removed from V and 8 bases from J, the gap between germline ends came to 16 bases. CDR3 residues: CASSYSGQQAYGYTF. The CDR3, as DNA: TGTGCCAGCAGTTACTCCGGACAGCAAGCGTACGGCTACACCTTC.

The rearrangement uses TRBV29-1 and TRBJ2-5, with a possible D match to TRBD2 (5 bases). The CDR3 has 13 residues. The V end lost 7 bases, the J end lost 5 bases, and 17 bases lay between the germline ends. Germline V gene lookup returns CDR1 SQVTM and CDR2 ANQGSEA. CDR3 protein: CSGALVREETQYF. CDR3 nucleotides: TGCAGCGGAGCCCTAGTGAGGGAGGAGACCCAGTACTTC.

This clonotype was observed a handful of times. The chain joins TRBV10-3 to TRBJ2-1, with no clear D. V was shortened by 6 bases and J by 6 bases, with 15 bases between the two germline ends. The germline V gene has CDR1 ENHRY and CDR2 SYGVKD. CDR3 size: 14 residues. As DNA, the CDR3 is TGTGCCATCAGGCTTGGGGAATGGAGCAATGAGCAGTTCTTC. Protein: CAIRLGEWSNEQFF.

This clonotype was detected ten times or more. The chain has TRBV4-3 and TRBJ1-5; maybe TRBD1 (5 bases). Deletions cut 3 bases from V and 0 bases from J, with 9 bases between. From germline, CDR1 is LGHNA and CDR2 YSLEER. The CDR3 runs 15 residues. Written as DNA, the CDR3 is TGCGCCAGCAGCCAGAGCAGGGATAGCAATCAGCCCCAGCATTTT. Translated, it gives CASSQSRDSNQPQHF.

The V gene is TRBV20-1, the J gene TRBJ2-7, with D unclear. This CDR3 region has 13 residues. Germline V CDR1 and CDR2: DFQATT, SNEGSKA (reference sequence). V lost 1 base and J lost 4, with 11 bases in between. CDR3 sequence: CSARAPPGYEQYF. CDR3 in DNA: TGCAGTGCTAGAGCGCCCCCCGGGTACGAGCAGTACTTC.

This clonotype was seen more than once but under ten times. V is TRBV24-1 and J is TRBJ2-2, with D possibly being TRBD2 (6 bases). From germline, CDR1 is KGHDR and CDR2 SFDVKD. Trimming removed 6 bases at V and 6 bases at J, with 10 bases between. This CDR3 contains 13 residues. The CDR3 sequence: CATSLRDSGELFF. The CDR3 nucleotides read TGTGCCACCAGTTTGAGGGACTCCGGGGAGCTGTTTTTT.

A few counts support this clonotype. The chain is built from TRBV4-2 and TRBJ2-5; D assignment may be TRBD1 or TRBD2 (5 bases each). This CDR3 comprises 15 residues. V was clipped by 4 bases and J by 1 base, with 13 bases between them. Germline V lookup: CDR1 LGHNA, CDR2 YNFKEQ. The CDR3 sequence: CASSPRRGTQETQYF. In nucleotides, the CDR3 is TGTGCCAGCAGCCCCCGGAGAGGGACCCAAGAGACCCAGTACTTC.

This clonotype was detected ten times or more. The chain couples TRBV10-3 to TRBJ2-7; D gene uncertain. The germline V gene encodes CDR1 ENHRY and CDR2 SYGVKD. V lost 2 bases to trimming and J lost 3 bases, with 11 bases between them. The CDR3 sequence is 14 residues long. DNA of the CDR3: TGTGCCATCAGTGAGACTAATTCAGACTACGAGCAGTACTTC. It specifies CAISETNSDYEQYF.

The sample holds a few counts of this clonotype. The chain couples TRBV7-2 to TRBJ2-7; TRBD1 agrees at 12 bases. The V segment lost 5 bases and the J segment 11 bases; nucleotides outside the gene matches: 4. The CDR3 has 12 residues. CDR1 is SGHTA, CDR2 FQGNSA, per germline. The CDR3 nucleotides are TGTGCCAGCAGCGCAGGGACAGGGGGCAAGTACTTC. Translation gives CASSAGTGGKYF.

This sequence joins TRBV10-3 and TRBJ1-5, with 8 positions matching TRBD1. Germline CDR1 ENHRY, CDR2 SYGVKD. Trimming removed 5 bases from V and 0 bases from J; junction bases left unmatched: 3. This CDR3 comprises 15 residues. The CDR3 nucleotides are TGTGCCATCAGTACCGGGACAGGTAGCAATCAGCCCCAGCATTTT. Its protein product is CAISTGTGSNQPQHF.

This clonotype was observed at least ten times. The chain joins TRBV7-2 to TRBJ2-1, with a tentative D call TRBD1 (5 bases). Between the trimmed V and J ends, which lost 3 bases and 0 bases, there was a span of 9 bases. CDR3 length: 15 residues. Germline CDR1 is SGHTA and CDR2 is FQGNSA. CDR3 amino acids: CASSFTGASYNEQFF. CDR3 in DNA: TGTGCCAGCAGCTTCACAGGAGCCTCCTACAATGAGCAGTTCTTC.

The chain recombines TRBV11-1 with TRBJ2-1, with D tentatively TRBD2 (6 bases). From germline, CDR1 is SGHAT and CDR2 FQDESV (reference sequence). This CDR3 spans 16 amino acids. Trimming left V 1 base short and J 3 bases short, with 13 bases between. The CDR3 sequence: CASSLVPGAVYNEQFF. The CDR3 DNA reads TGTGCCAGCAGCTTAGTGCCGGGAGCAGTCTACAATGAGCAGTTCTTC.

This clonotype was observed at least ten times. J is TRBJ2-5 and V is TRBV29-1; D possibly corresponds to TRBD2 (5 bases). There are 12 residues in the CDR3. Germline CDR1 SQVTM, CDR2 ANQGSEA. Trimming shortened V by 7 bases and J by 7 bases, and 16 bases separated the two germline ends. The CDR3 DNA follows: TGCAGCGGGACTTGGCAGTTGCGGACCCAGTACTTC. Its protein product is CSGTWQLRTQYF.

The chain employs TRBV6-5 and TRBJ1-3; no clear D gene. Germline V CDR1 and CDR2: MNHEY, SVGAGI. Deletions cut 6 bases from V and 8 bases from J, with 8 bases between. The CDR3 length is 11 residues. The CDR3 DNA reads TGTGCCAGCAGGTTCCTAGACACCATATATTTT. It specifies CASRFLDTIYF.

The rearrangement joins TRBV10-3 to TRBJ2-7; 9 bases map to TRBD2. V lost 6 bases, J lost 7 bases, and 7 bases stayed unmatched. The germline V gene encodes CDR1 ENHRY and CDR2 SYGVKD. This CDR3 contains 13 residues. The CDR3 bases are TGTGCCATCAGAGGGACTAGCCTCGGAGAGCAGTACTTC. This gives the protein CAIRGTSLGEQYF.

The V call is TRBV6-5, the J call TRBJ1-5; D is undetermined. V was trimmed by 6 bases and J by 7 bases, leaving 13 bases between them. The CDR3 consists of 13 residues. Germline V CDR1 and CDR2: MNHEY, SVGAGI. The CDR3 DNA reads TGTGCCAGCAGCCCCCAAAGAGAACAGCCCCAGCATTTT. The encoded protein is CASSPQREQPQHF.

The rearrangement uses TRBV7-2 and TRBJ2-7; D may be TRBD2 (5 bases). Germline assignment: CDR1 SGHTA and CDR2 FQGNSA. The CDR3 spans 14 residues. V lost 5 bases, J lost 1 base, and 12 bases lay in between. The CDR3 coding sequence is TGTGCCAGCAGCACCCAGCGGCTGTCCTACGAGCAGTACTTC. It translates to CASSTQRLSYEQYF. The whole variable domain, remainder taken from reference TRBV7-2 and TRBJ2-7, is GAGVSQSPSNKVTEKGKDVELRCDPISGHTALYWYRQSLGQGLEFLIYFQGNSAPDKSGLPSDRFSAERTGGSVSTLTIQRTQQEDSAVYLCASSTQRLSYEQYFGPGTRLTVT.

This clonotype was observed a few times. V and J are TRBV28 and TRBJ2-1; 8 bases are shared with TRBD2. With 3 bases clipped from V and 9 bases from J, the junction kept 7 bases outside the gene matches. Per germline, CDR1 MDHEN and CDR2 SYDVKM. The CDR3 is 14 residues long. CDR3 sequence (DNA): TGTGCCAGCAGTTTCCCCGGGAGGGGGTCTGAGCAGTTCTTC. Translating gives CASSFPGRGSEQFF. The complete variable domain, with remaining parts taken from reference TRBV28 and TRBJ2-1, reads DVKVTQSSRYLVKRTGEKVFLECVQDMDHENMFWYRQDPGLGLRLIYFSYDVKMKEKGDIPEGYSVSREKKERFSLILESASTNQTSMYLCASSFPGRGSEQFFGPGTRLTVL.

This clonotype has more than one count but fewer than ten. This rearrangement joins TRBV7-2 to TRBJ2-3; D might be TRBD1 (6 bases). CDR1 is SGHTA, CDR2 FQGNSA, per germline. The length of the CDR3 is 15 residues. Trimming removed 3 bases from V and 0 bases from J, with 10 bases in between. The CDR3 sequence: CASSFRDTSTDTQYF. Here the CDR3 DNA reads TGTGCCAGCAGCTTCCGGGACACGAGCACAGATACGCAGTATTTT.

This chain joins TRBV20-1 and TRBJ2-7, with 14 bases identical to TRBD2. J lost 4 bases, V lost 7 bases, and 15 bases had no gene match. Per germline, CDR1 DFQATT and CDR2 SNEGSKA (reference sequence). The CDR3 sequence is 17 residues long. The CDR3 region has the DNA TGCAGTGTCGAAGCCGGGACTAGCGGGAGAGCAGGGTACGAGCAGTACTTC. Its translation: CSVEAGTSGRAGYEQYF.

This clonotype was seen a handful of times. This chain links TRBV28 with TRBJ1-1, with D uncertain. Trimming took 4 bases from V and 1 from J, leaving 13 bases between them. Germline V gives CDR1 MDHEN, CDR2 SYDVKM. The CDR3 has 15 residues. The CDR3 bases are TGTGCCAGCAGTTCTCCCCCCCCCCAGAACACTGAAGCTTTCTTT. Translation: CASSSPPPQNTEAFF.

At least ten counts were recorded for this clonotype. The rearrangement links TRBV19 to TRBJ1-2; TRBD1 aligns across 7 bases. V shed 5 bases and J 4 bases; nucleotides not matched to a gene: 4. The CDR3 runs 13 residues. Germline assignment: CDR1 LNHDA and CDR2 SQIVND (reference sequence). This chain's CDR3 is CASSLGTVYGYTF. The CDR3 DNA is TGTGCCAGTAGTCTCGGGACAGTCTATGGCTACACCTTC.

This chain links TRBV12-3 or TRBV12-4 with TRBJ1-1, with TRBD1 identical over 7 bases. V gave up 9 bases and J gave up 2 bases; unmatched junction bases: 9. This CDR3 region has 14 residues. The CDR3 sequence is CASAGQTLNTEAFF. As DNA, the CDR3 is TGTGCCAGTGCGGGACAGACTCTTAACACTGAAGCTTTCTTT.

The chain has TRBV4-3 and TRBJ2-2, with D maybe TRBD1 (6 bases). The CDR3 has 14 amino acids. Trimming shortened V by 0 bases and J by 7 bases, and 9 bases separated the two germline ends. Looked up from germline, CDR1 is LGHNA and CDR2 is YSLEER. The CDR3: CASSQDRGSGELFF. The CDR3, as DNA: TGCGCCAGCAGCCAAGATAGGGGGAGCGGGGAGCTGTTTTTT.

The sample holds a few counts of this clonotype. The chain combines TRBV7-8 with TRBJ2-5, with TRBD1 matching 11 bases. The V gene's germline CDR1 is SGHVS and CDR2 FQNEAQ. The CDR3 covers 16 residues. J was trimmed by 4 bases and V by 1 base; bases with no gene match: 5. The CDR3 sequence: CASSLEDRGLVETQYF. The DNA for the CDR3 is TGTGCCAGCAGCTTAGAGGACAGGGGGCTCGTAGAGACCCAGTACTTC.